The 11 T cell receptor beta chains presented below share a single source sample, sequenced in a study of T cell responses to AZD1222 COVID-19 vaccine. Some clones are missing from TCRdb's copy, which holds only in-frame ones; the method was immunoSEQ multiplex PCR. The sample carries roughly 120,000 clones, around 90% recorded once. The sample in question was peripheral blood, obtained on day 0 of AZD1222 vaccination. The receptors stem from an adult in good health.

V gene TRBV3-1 (or the pseudogene TRBV3-2) combines with J gene TRBJ2-2; no clear D. Germline CDR1 LGHDT, CDR2 YNNKEL (reference sequence). The CDR3 sequence is 14 residues long. The germline V and J ends were trimmed by 5 bases and 5 bases, with 12 bases remaining between them. In DNA form, the CDR3 reads TGTGCCAGCAGCGTAAAGACCCGGACCGGGGAGCTGTTTTTT. It is translated as CASSVKTRTGELFF.

The rearrangement links TRBV5-4 to TRBJ2-1; TRBD2 agrees at 8 bases. The CDR3 consists of 18 residues. Germline loops: CDR1 SGHNT, CDR2 YYREEE (reference sequence). Trimming took 4 bases from V and 2 from J; bases not matched to a gene: 14. This CDR3 reads CASSLIRYGGAAYNEQFF. The DNA for the CDR3 is TGTGCCAGCAGCCTAATACGATACGGGGGGGCCGCCTACAATGAGCAGTTCTTC.

This clone appeared a single time. The chain links TRBV30 to TRBJ2-1, with D uncertain. V was cut by 4 bases and J by 1 base, with 8 bases left in between. Germline values: CDR1 GTSNPN, CDR2 SVGIG (reference sequence). The CDR3 is made up of 13 amino acids. CDR3 sequence reads: CAWMSESYNEQFF. Here the CDR3 DNA reads TGTGCCTGGATGAGCGAATCCTACAATGAGCAGTTCTTC.

V is TRBV5-6 and J is TRBJ1-1; TRBD1 aligns across 11 bases. CDR1 and CDR2 from the germline V gene are SGHDT and YYEEEE. Trimming removed 4 bases from V and 4 bases from J; junction bases left unmatched: 9. The CDR3 length is 16 residues. The CDR3: CASSRGQGAGSTEAFF. The CDR3 bases are TGTGCCAGCAGCCGCGGACAGGGGGCCGGTAGCACTGAAGCTTTCTTT. The full variable domain, in which reference TRBV5-6 and TRBJ1-1 provide the parts outside the CDR3, is DAGVTQSPTHLIKTRGQQVTLRCSPKSGHDTVSWYQQALGQGPQFIFQYYEEEERQRGNFPDRFSGHQFPNYSSELNVNALLLGDSALYLCASSRGQGAGSTEAFFGQGTRLTVV.

The chain joins TRBV5-4 to TRBJ2-1; D remains ambiguous. This CDR3 is built from 16 residues. The V gene's germline CDR1 is SGHNT and CDR2 YYREEE (reference sequence). V shed 0 bases and J shed 5 bases, with 15 bases lying between them. CDR3: CASSLVVGVVDNEQFF. Written as DNA, the CDR3 is TGTGCCAGCAGCTTGGTCGTAGGAGTTGTCGACAATGAGCAGTTCTTC.

This clone has at least ten counts. The chain combines TRBV2 with TRBJ2-3; D is unclear. V was cut by 0 bases and J by 4 bases, with 8 bases left in between. The CDR3 sequence is 14 residues long. Germline CDR1 SNHLY, CDR2 FYNNEI. CDR3 sequence: CASSEALGADTQYF. The CDR3 coding sequence is TGTGCCAGCAGTGAAGCGTTAGGAGCAGATACGCAGTATTTT.

This clone was counted once. The chain carries TRBV1 and TRBJ2-3; TRBD2, the table's D call, lacks a check against the DNA. TRBV1 is classified as a pseudogene. The CDR3 is 14 residues long. The CDR3 bases are TGCACCAGCAGCCGGGGACTAGCGGGAGATACGCAGTATTTT. This translates into CTSSRGLAGDTQYF.

The V call is TRBV13, the J call TRBJ1-4; no definite D call. Trimming cost V 0 bases and J 4 bases, with 6 bases left between them. Germline loops: CDR1 PRHDT, CDR2 FYEKMQ (reference sequence). This CDR3 is built from 14 residues. The CDR3 nucleotides read TGTGCCAGCAGCTTAGGAGGGAGTAATGAAAAACTGTTTTTT. Residues: CASSLGGSNEKLFF.

V gene TRBV5-1 combines with J gene TRBJ2-2, with TRBD2 as a possible D gene (6 bases). V was pared by 0 bases and J by 7 bases, with 10 bases between. CDR3 size: 14 residues. CDR1 is SGHRS, CDR2 YFSETQ, per germline. DNA for the CDR3: TGCGCCAGCAGCTTGGAGGGAGGTCGCGGGGAGCTGTTTTTT. Protein sequence: CASSLEGGRGELFF.

This clone was found once. The chain recombines TRBV14 with TRBJ1-6, with D possibly TRBD1 on 5 matching bases. This CDR3 region has 16 residues. CDR1 is SGHDN, CDR2 FVKESK, per germline. Trimming pared 0 bases from V and 10 bases from J, leaving 16 bases between. The CDR3 loop reads CASSQDWGEVRSPLHF. DNA of the CDR3: TGTGCCAGCAGCCAAGATTGGGGGGAAGTACGGTCACCCCTCCACTTT.

This chain uses TRBV6-5 with TRBJ2-7; tentative D call: TRBD2 (5 bases). Trimming left V 2 bases short and J 5 bases short, with 16 bases between. Germline V gene sequence: CDR1 MNHEY, CDR2 SVGAGI. The length of the CDR3 is 15 residues. CDR3 bases: TGTGCCAGCAGTTACACCCGAGAGGGAGTCAACGAGCAGTACTTC. Its protein product is CASSYTREGVNEQYF.